This entry concerns a single T cell receptor beta chain. Clones were sequenced by immunoSEQ multiplex PCR, and TCRdb holds only the in-frame ones, with some missing. Of about 2.2 million clones detected, 93% appear once; the ten largest clones hold approximately 1.6%. This entry is derived from a study of shared clonotypes between healthy human individuals. The V and J ends lost 8 bases and 4 bases, in that order; junction bases with no gene match: 13. The CDR3 sequence is 15 residues long. The germline V gene encodes CDR1 GTSNPN and CDR2 SVGIG (reference sequence). It was CD45RO-negative cells, positively selected for CCR7, that made up naive CD8 cells, with terminally differentiated effector memory CD45RA+ cells excluded. Donors comprised only Caucasian adults living in Nashville, Tennessee.

The receptor was isolated from a man between 18 and 29 years old in good health. Some clones in this sample may be carry-over from other donors' samples. Sequenced: naive CD8+ T cells from PBMCs. V gene TRBV30 combines with J gene TRBJ2-3; 9 positions match TRBD2. DNA of the CDR3: TGTGCCGGTCGAGGCGGGCTAGCGGGATCAGATACGCAGTATTTT. Protein: CAGRGGLAGSDTQYF.